This T cell receptor (beta chain) was identified during a study of blood T cell repertoires in COVID-19. Study-wide background: From T cells, B-cell-depleted T cells, or PBMCs came the material, which was cDNA or gDNA.

The CDR3 sequence is 15 residues long. CDR1 is LGHNA, CDR2 YNFKEQ, per germline. Trimming took 1 base from V and 5 from J; bases not matched to a gene: 4. As processed by the authors: Amplification from reference gene primers served as the basis for estimated nucleated cell counts. Sequenced by immunoSEQ multiplex PCR; TCRdb stores in-frame clones only, minus some. The V and J calls and clone size come from that table; D and trimming were worked out from the DNA. The profile shows a few hundred thousand clones, 84% of them singletons. The source is a woman aged 40 to 49 who had recovered from COVID-19. This rearrangement joins TRBV4-2 to TRBJ2-3, with TRBD2 identical over 9 bases. The sample was peripheral blood. CDR3 nucleotides: TGTGCCAGCAGCCAAGTGCGGGGGGGCGGAGATACGCAGTATTTT. Its translation: CASSQVRGGGDTQYF.